These T cell receptor beta chains were read from a single sample in a study of blood T cell repertoires in COVID-19. The repertoire was sequenced with immunoSEQ multiplex PCR; TCRdb's copy has only in-frame clones and lacks some. The sample lists under 200,000 clones, about 86% occurring once. The sample was peripheral blood. The source is a man between 18 and 29 years old with active or convalescent COVID-19. CDR3s include the opening cysteine and the closing phenylalanine or tryptophan. The D gene is left open where the match is weak. Only some rows state a clone size, as once, few, many or a class for expanded clones.

cdr3_nt cdr3_aa v_call d_call j_call clone_size
TGTGCCAGCAGTTTGGGGGCGGGAGTAGGCTACGAGCAGTACTTC CASSLGAGVGYEQYF TRBV27 . TRBJ2-7 .
TGTGCCAGCAGCCGACAGGGGGCCCCGACGAACACTGAAGCTTTCTTT CASSRQGAPTNTEAFF TRBV2 TRBD1 TRBJ1-1 .
TGCGCCAGCCGGAATACCGAGGGTTTCTCTGGCTACACCTTC CASRNTEGFSGYTF TRBV5-1 . TRBJ1-2 .
TGTGCCAGCAGTTCAATTACAGGGTTAAAGGGCTACACCTTC CASSSITGLKGYTF TRBV27 . TRBJ1-2 .
TGTGCCAGCAGCTTAGGCCTCGGGGAGACCCAGTACTTC CASSLGLGETQYF TRBV7-9 . TRBJ2-5 .
TGCGCCAGCAGCCATTTGGGCAGGGAGAACACTGAAGCTTTCTTT CASSHLGRENTEAFF TRBV5-1 . TRBJ1-1 .
TGTGCCAGCAGCTTGCCGGGTGGGGCATATTCACCCCTCCACTTT CASSLPGGAYSPLHF TRBV5-4 . TRBJ1-6 .
TGTGCCAGCAGCCTCCGACAGGGGTTGAGAGAGACCCAGTACTTC CASSLRQGLRETQYF TRBV3-1/TRBV3-2 TRBD1 TRBJ2-5 .
TGTGCCAGCAGCTTACACAAATCAGCTGGGGCCCTGAACACTGAAGCTTTCTTT CASSLHKSAGALNTEAFF TRBV11-2 . TRBJ1-1 .
TGTGCCACCAGTGACCCCGGGGAAGCCGGGGATGAGCAGTTCTTC CATSDPGEAGDEQFF TRBV24-1 . TRBJ2-1 .
TGTGCCAGCAGCCGGAGTAGCGGGGATCCCTACGAGCAGTACTTC CASSRSSGDPYEQYF TRBV11-3 TRBD2 TRBJ2-7 .
TGTGCCAGCACGGATTTTGACGGGGGAAACACCATATATTTT CASTDFDGGNTIYF TRBV6-5 . TRBJ1-3 .
TGTGCCAGCAGTTTAACCGTTGGACATTTCTATGGCTACACCTTC CASSLTVGHFYGYTF TRBV27 . TRBJ1-2 .
TGTGCCAGCCGGACCTCGGGGAATGTAGTGGAGACCCAGTACTTC CASRTSGNVVETQYF TRBV21-1 . TRBJ2-5 once
TGTGCCAGCAGCCCCCGCCAGGGGGGAGGAAGTGAAGCTTTCTTT CASSPRQGGGSEAFF TRBV7-2 TRBD1 TRBJ1-1 .
TGTGCCAGCAGCTACGGGACAGGGCCCTACGAGCAGTACTTC CASSYGTGPYEQYF TRBV5-4 TRBD1 TRBJ2-7 .
TGTGCCAGCAGCTTGGCAGGGGGGAACACTGAAGCTTTCTTT CASSLAGGNTEAFF TRBV12-1 . TRBJ1-1 .
TGTGCCAGTAGTATTTTGGGGACACCGAACACTGAAGCTTTCTTT CASSILGTPNTEAFF TRBV19 . TRBJ1-1 .
TGCGCCAGCAGCCCCGGGACAGCCCAAGAGACCCAGTACTTC CASSPGTAQETQYF TRBV5-1 TRBD1 TRBJ2-5 .
TGTGCCCCGGGGGACAGCAATAATTCACCCCTCCACTTT CAPGDSNNSPLHF TRBV2 TRBD1 TRBJ1-6 .
TGTGCCAGCAGTGATAGTACTAGCGGGTCAAATGAGCAGTTCTTC CASSDSTSGSNEQFF TRBV25-1 TRBD2 TRBJ2-1 .
TGTGCCAGCAGCATACCGGGAAATCTTAAGAATGGTCAGCCCCAGCATTTT CASSIPGNLKNGQPQHF TRBV21-1 . TRBJ1-5 .
TGTGCCACCACCGGGACTCTAACAGATACGCAGTATTTT CATTGTLTDTQYF TRBV24-1 . TRBJ2-3 .
TGTGCCAGCTCACCGGCCACGGGACTAGCGGGAGGACACGAGCAGTACTTC CASSPATGLAGGHEQYF TRBV18 TRBD2 TRBJ2-7 .
TGTGCCAGCAGTCCGGGACAGGGGTTTGAAAAACTGTTTTTT CASSPGQGFEKLFF TRBV2 TRBD1 TRBJ1-4 few
TGTGCCAGTAGTATAGCGGGACAGGAAGCTAACTATGGCTACACCTTC CASSIAGQEANYGYTF TRBV19 TRBD1 TRBJ1-2 .
TGCGCCAGCAGCTTGGGGGGGACAGTTACGAACACCGGGGAGCTGTTTTTT CASSLGGTVTNTGELFF TRBV5-1 TRBD1 TRBJ2-2 .
TGTGCCAGTAGTATAGGCGATAGCAATCAGCCCCAGCATTTT CASSIGDSNQPQHF TRBV19 . TRBJ1-5 .
TGTGCCAGCAGCCCGTGGCTGGGTACGGGTGAAAAACTGTTTTTT CASSPWLGTGEKLFF TRBV6-5 . TRBJ1-4 .
TGTGCCAGCAACAGGGAAACGGGCACTGAAGCTTTCTTT CASNRETGTEAFF TRBV5-4 . TRBJ1-1 once
TGTGCCACCTCCGGGACAGGGGTTGGAGAGACCCAGTACTTC CATSGTGVGETQYF TRBV6-5 TRBD1 TRBJ2-5 .
TGTGCCAGCAGCGCCTCAGGGATTTTCGCTGAAGCTTTCTTT CASSASGIFAEAFF TRBV7-9 . TRBJ1-1 .
TGTGCCAGTAGTATTCCGGGAGTACCTAGCACAGATACGCAGTATTTT CASSIPGVPSTDTQYF TRBV19 . TRBJ2-3 .
TGTGCCAGCAATCCTTCTAGCGATCCAGATACGCAGTATTTT CASNPSSDPDTQYF TRBV2 . TRBJ2-3 .
TGTGCCAGAAGCTTACAAGCTAGCGGGCCCCAAGAGACCCAGTACTTC CARSLQASGPQETQYF TRBV5-3 TRBD2 TRBJ2-5 .
TGTGCCAGCAGTGAACGGGGCAGGGGGTGGAATCAGCCCCAGCATTTT CASSERGRGWNQPQHF TRBV2 TRBD1 TRBJ1-5 once
TGTGCCAGCACCTCGGGGGTTAGCAATCAGCCCCAGCATTTT CASTSGVSNQPQHF TRBV27 . TRBJ1-5 .
TGTGCCATATCGGAGGGGGCACCGGACCTCTATGGCTACACCTTC CAISEGAPDLYGYTF TRBV10-3 TRBD1 TRBJ1-2 .
TGTGCCAGCAGCACCAGGGTAGCCTATAATTCACCCCTCCACTTT CASSTRVAYNSPLHF TRBV5-6 . TRBJ1-6 .
TGTGCCAGTAGCCCAGGGGGCTCCTATGGCTACACCTTC CASSPGGSYGYTF TRBV19 TRBD1 TRBJ1-2 .
TGTGCCAGCAAAAAGACGGCGGATTCCTACGAGCAGTACTTC CASKKTADSYEQYF TRBV5-4 . TRBJ2-7 .
TGTGCCAGCAGTTTCCCCCGGGAGCAGAACACTGAAGCTTTCTTT CASSFPREQNTEAFF TRBV28 . TRBJ1-1 .
TGTGCCAGCAGTGAATATAGCGACGGACCCCTTTATGGCTACACCTTC CASSEYSDGPLYGYTF TRBV25-1 . TRBJ1-2 .
TGTGCCAGCAGCCGTCCGGGACAGGGGACCTCTGAAGCTTTCTTT CASSRPGQGTSEAFF TRBV5-4 TRBD1 TRBJ1-1 .
TGTGCCAGCAGGGAGACAGGGGCCCCAAACACTGAAGCTTTCTTT CASRETGAPNTEAFF TRBV2 TRBD1 TRBJ1-1 few
TGTGCCAGCAGCTTAAGTCCTGGGGCGGATAATTCACCCCTCCACTTT CASSLSPGADNSPLHF TRBV11-2 . TRBJ1-6 .
TGTGCCAGCAGTGACTCGAGGACATTTAGCACAGATACGCAGTATTTT CASSDSRTFSTDTQYF TRBV6-4 . TRBJ2-3 .
TGTGCCAGCAGTTTAGCGGGACCCACAGATACGCAGTATTTT CASSLAGPTDTQYF TRBV2 TRBD2 TRBJ2-3 .
TGTGCCAGCAGCCGCGGGTCCCCGCCGGATCGAGGCTACACCTTC CASSRGSPPDRGYTF TRBV28 . TRBJ1-2 few
TGTGCCAGCAGTTACTCGAGTGCCGGGGAGCAGTACTTC CASSYSSAGEQYF TRBV6-5 . TRBJ2-7 .
TGCGCCAGCATTGGAGCGGGGACCTACAATGAGCAGTTCTTC CASIGAGTYNEQFF TRBV10-2 TRBD2 TRBJ2-1 .
TGCGCCAGCAGCCAGGACAGGGGAGGACCCTACGAGCAGTACTTC CASSQDRGGPYEQYF TRBV5-1 TRBD1 TRBJ2-7 .
TGTGCCAGCAGCTTAAATAGCGGGAGCGGTGATACGCAGTATTTT CASSLNSGSGDTQYF TRBV11-2 TRBD2 TRBJ2-3 .
TGTGCCAGCAGCTCAGGGGTGCCAACTAATGAAAAACTGTTTTTT CASSSGVPTNEKLFF TRBV7-6 . TRBJ1-4 .
TGTGCCAGTAGTATAGATCTAGGGCTAGCGGTAAAAAACATTCAGTACTTC CASSIDLGLAVKNIQYF TRBV19 TRBD2 TRBJ2-4 .
TGTGCCACCAGCAAAAGGACGGGGAATCAGCCCCAGCATTTT CATSKRTGNQPQHF TRBV15 . TRBJ1-5 few
TGTGCCAGCAGCACCGGGGCGGGGGACCGGAGCAATGAGCAGTTCTTC CASSTGAGDRSNEQFF TRBV13 TRBD2 TRBJ2-1 .
TGTGCCGTGAATCTAGCGGGAGTGCGCGGCGGCACCGGGGAGCTGTTTTTT CAVNLAGVRGGTGELFF TRBV30 TRBD2 TRBJ2-2 once
TGTGCCTGGAGTCGCAGGGGGCGGGGGACTGAAGCTTTCTTT CAWSRRGRGTEAFF TRBV30 TRBD1 TRBJ1-1 once